The rows below give T cell receptor beta chains drawn from one sample of a study of T cell repertoires in cytomegalovirus infection. A single record per CDR3 protein comes from TCRdb applying MiXCR to the reads. The table records about 250,000 distinct CDR3 sequences, approximately 15% of them present only once. The sequenced material came from CD8+ T cells from PBMCs. The origin of the receptors is a human donor in good health (CMV status not recorded). Some clones in this sample may be carry-over from other donors' samples. The conserved cysteine and the conserved F or W are not part of the CDR3 here. The order of the fields is J gene, V gene, CDR3 protein.

j_gene: TRBJ1-2
v_gene: TRBV25-1
CDR3aa: ASSEYLGGENGYT

j_gene: TRBJ1-2
v_gene: TRBV6-2/TRBV6-3
CDR3aa: ASIPVSANYGYT

j_gene: TRBJ1-1
v_gene: TRBV12-3/TRBV12-4
CDR3aa: ASSSDPNTEAF

j_gene: TRBJ1-1
v_gene: TRBV19
CDR3aa: VSSKGAGTEAF

j_gene: TRBJ1-5
v_gene: TRBV27
CDR3aa: ASSYQGVTQPQH

j_gene: TRBJ2-7
v_gene: TRBV19
CDR3aa: ASATSGVYEQY

j_gene: TRBJ2-7
v_gene: TRBV29-1
CDR3aa: SVRGTGGDYEQY

j_gene: TRBJ2-7
v_gene: TRBV28
CDR3aa: ASSLQAYEQY

j_gene: TRBJ1-2
v_gene: TRBV28
CDR3aa: ASSLGAGYGYT

j_gene: TRBJ1-4
v_gene: TRBV7-8
CDR3aa: ASSRLSNNEKLF

j_gene: TRBJ2-7
v_gene: TRBV18
CDR3aa: ASSPERVIGQGQRDEQY

j_gene: TRBJ1-5
v_gene: TRBV7-8
CDR3aa: ASSLNLNQPQH

j_gene: TRBJ1-1
v_gene: TRBV15
CDR3aa: ATSRDRGTVNTEAF

j_gene: TRBJ2-7
v_gene: TRBV15
CDR3aa: ATSGLAGTYEQY

j_gene: TRBJ2-7
v_gene: TRBV28
CDR3aa: ASRAPHQSSYEQY

j_gene: TRBJ2-7
v_gene: TRBV5-1
CDR3aa: ASSLAGRPDEQY

j_gene: TRBJ2-7
v_gene: TRBV29-1
CDR3aa: SVVWGSLYEQY

j_gene: TRBJ2-5
v_gene: TRBV12-3/TRBV12-4
CDR3aa: ASSLARDSYRTQY

j_gene: TRBJ1-1
v_gene: TRBV6-2/TRBV6-3
CDR3aa: ASGMNRGPLGTEAF

j_gene: TRBJ1-3
v_gene: TRBV20-1
CDR3aa: SARDFKARSGGNTIY

j_gene: TRBJ2-3
v_gene: TRBV10-3
CDR3aa: AIGTADYSDTQY

j_gene: TRBJ1-6
v_gene: TRBV28
CDR3aa: ATSDSRDNSPLH

j_gene: TRBJ2-3
v_gene: TRBV6-6
CDR3aa: ASSSYGRARRDTQY

j_gene: TRBJ2-3
v_gene: TRBV7-9
CDR3aa: ASSPKEYGTGTDTQY

j_gene: TRBJ2-7
v_gene: TRBV28
CDR3aa: ASSSPPHGPGDEQY

j_gene: TRBJ2-3
v_gene: TRBV7-6
CDR3aa: ASSSFVADTQY

j_gene: TRBJ1-3
v_gene: TRBV4-2
CDR3aa: ASSQGLQGSENTIY

j_gene: TRBJ2-6
v_gene: TRBV18
CDR3aa: ASSPLGGANVLT

j_gene: TRBJ1-6
v_gene: TRBV7-8
CDR3aa: ASSQGQGVNSPLH

j_gene: TRBJ1-1
v_gene: TRBV29-1
CDR3aa: SLNTGTEAF

j_gene: TRBJ2-1
v_gene: TRBV6-2/TRBV6-3
CDR3aa: ASTSWGSYNEQF

j_gene: TRBJ2-7
v_gene: TRBV7-9
CDR3aa: ASSSRGEQY

j_gene: TRBJ2-1
v_gene: TRBV27
CDR3aa: ASSSTVFPYNEQF